This TCR beta chain was sequenced in a study of blood T cell repertoires in COVID-19 (dated by TCRdb to 2019 to 2021). About the study as a whole: Collaborator samples came from the United States, Italy and Spain and covered acute and convalescent phases of COVID-19. HLA class I and class II types, where available, came from metadata supplied by the sample provider rather than from assay-based typing. The prospective study material was composed of cDNA or gDNA derived from T cells, B-cell-depleted T cells, or PBMCs. Samples came from the ongoing ImmuneRACE study (first 160 participants) plus 1,254 subjects from 6 global collaborators. The dataset comprised deeply sampled blood TCRbeta repertoires from subjects exposed to, actively infected with, or recovered from COVID-19. A de-identified subject ID, COVID-19 status, age in years and sex were almost always included in the sample metadata. The repertoires were released in a freely available public database intended as a resource for research on the immune response to SARS-CoV-2.

What the research found in general, with its limitations: The amount of clinical and demographic metadata varied by source and participant and was provided uncurated.

Points on this clone: No cognate antigen has been identified for it. Qualities for individual bases were not recorded, and no much larger clone is one base off.

As encoded in the germline V gene (reference sequence), CDR1 is LNHDA while CDR2 is SQIVND. Taken from cysteine to phenylalanine, the CDR3 has 16 residues. Only the CDR3 region is kept as DNA, spanning 48 bases read in frame from base 1. V and J are trimmed by 9 bases and 6 bases, and the gene matches miss 7 bases of the junction. The collaborating institutions used their own protocols to collect whole blood in K2EDTA tubes. For TCRbeta analysis, collaborators shipped samples in one of three forms: frozen whole blood, isolated PBMCs, or DNA extracted from either of those sample types. The immunoSEQ Assay, a bias-controlled multiplex PCR, was used to amplify TCRbeta CDR3 regions from genomic DNA. Processing in the source paper ran as follows. The number of nucleated cells in each sample was estimated by amplification of reference gene primers within the assay. To quantify the absolute abundance of each unique TCRbeta CDR3 rearrangement, sequence reads were collapsed and filtered. For each sample, productive Simpson clonality was calculated as the square root of Simpson's diversity index across productive rearrangements. TCRdb's version of the immuneACCESS table is confined to in-frame rearrangements and falls short of the full clone set. An unresolved V gene accounts for under half of the shortfall where checked; the remainder is of unknown origin. V, J and clone size are those of that table, while D and trimming were read from the DNA. The sample data list approximately 200,000 clones, and roughly 80% of these were observed just once. The ten largest clones take up less than 2.5% of the sample.

This sequence originates from an older woman with acute or convalescent COVID-19. The V and J genes are TRBV19 and TRBJ2-2, and TRBD2 aligns with 16 junction nucleotides. The sample taken for sequencing was peripheral blood. The CDR3 corresponds to CASKGLAGGQSGELFF. The DNA sequence is as follows: TGTGCCAGCAAGGGACTAGCGGGGGGGCAATCCGGGGAGCTGTTTTTT.